Presented here are 8 T cell receptor beta chains from one specimen sequenced in a study of blood T cell repertoires in COVID-19. Libraries were prepared by immunoSEQ multiplex PCR; TCRdb keeps only in-frame clonotypes and omits some of them. The data contain tens of thousands of clones, 85% to 90% of them singletons. The sample was peripheral blood. The source is a man aged 45-60 years with acute or convalescent COVID-19.

The V and J genes are TRBV4-1 and TRBJ2-7, with 8 bases matching TRBD2. The CDR3 loop spans 14 amino acids. After removal of 1 base from V and 9 bases from J, the junction contained 8 bases not matched to a gene. Germline CDR1 reads MGHRA; CDR2 reads YSYEKL. The CDR3: CASSQGAGDRMQYF. The CDR3 DNA is TGCGCCAGCAGCCAAGGAGCGGGAGATCGGATGCAGTACTTC.

This clone was observed a single time. The chain is built from TRBV27 and TRBJ2-1; TRBD1 is a possible D gene (6 bases). Looked up from germline, CDR1 is MNHEY and CDR2 is SMNVEV (reference sequence). This CDR3 has 17 amino acids. V gave up 7 bases and J gave up 2 bases, with 21 bases separating them. The CDR3 sequence is CASNAFRAGGTYNEQFF. The CDR3 DNA reads as TGTGCCAGCAACGCCTTTAGGGCTGGGGGCACCTACAATGAGCAGTTCTTC.

The chain is built from TRBV19 and TRBJ2-3, with D perhaps matching TRBD1 (6 bases). V shed 5 bases and J shed 1 base, with 16 bases lying between them. CDR1 LNHDA and CDR2 SQIVND come from the germline V gene (reference sequence). The CDR3 consists of 16 residues. The CDR3 loop reads CASSRNRVDGTDTQYF. The CDR3 DNA reads TGTGCCAGTAGTCGGAACAGGGTCGACGGCACAGATACGCAGTATTTT.

The V call is TRBV19, the J call TRBJ2-3, with TRBD1 identical over 7 bases. Germline CDR1 and CDR2: LNHDA and SQIVND (reference sequence). After removal of 5 bases from V and 0 bases from J, the junction contained 11 bases not matched to a gene. The CDR3 spans 17 residues. Written as DNA, the CDR3 is TGTGCCAGTAGTTCCATTAATCCGGGACAGAGCACAGATACGCAGTATTTT. This translates into CASSSINPGQSTDTQYF.

V usage is TRBV5-1 and J usage is TRBJ1-5; D possibly corresponds to TRBD1 (6 bases). The CDR3 has 17 residues. V shed 0 bases and J shed 3 bases, with 16 bases lying between them. Germline CDR1 is SGHRS and CDR2 is YFSETQ. The CDR3 nucleotides are TGCGCCAGCAGCTTGGAAGGGGGGGGCAGGAACAATCAGCCCCAGCATTTT. Protein sequence: CASSLEGGGRNNQPQHF. The full variable domain, completed using reference TRBV5-1 and TRBJ1-5, is KAGVTQTPRYLIKTRGQQVTLSCSPISGHRSVSWYQQTPGQGLQFLFEYFSETQRNKGNFPGRFSGRQFSNSRSEMNVSTLELGDSALYLCASSLEGGGRNNQPQHFGDGTRLSIL.

V usage is TRBV11-2 and J usage is TRBJ2-2, with TRBD1 identical over 7 bases. Germline V gene lookup returns CDR1 SGHAT and CDR2 FQNNGV. The J segment lost 1 base and the V segment lost 0 bases, leaving 5 bases of the junction unmatched. The CDR3 has 17 amino acids. CDR3 region: CASSLDSRTGNTGELFF. CDR3 DNA sequence: TGTGCCAGCAGCTTAGATTCCCGGACAGGGAACACCGGGGAGCTGTTTTTT.

The rearrangement joins TRBV28 to TRBJ2-3, with 13 bases identical to TRBD2. Germline V gene data show CDR1 as MDHEN and CDR2 as SYDVKM. V lost 5 bases and J lost 6; bases outside the gene matches: 11. This CDR3 is 17 amino acids long. CDR3 coding DNA: TGTGCCAGCAGTATCCACACTAGCGGGAGGGCCGAGGATACGCAGTATTTT. Translated, it gives CASSIHTSGRAEDTQYF. Supplemented by reference TRBV28 and TRBJ2-3, the full variable domain reads DVKVTQSSRYLVKRTGEKVFLECVQDMDHENMFWYRQDPGLGLRLIYFSYDVKMKEKGDIPEGYSVSREKKERFSLILESASTNQTSMYLCASSIHTSGRAEDTQYFGPGTRLTVL.

As DNA, the CDR3 is TGTGCCAGCAGACAGGGTTTTGATAACTATGGCTACACCTTC. Amino acid sequence: CASRQGFDNYGYTF. The chain recombines TRBV6-6 with TRBJ1-2; D may be TRBD1 (6 bases). Germline values: CDR1 MNHNY, CDR2 SVGAGI (reference sequence). This CDR3 region has 14 residues. The V gene lost 6 bases and the J gene lost 1 base, with 12 bases spanning the gap.